This T cell receptor (beta chain) was found in a study of OX40 agonist ivuxolimab in advanced cancers. Context from the whole study: Ivuxolimab was a fully human IgG2 agonistic monoclonal antibody targeting the costimulatory receptor OX40 (CD134). Intravenous ivuxolimab was administered to patients every 2 weeks at six dose levels: 0.01, 0.1, 0.3, 1.5, 3 and 10 mg/kg. Of the approximately 54 dose-escalation patients, hepatocellular carcinoma was present in about 19, melanoma in approximately 15, renal cell carcinoma in 9 and head and neck cancer in 9. In the dose-escalation cohort, nearly 85% of patients were male, and the mean age was around 65 years with a range of roughly 23 to 79. Prior anti-PD-1, anti-PD-L1 or anti-CTLA-4 therapy was permitted, and checkpoint inhibitors had been received by approximately 39% of dose-escalation patients. Three dose-escalation patients achieved partial responses, one with hepatocellular carcinoma and two with cutaneous melanoma. Peripheral TCRbeta sequencing aimed to test whether ivuxolimab altered TCR sequence diversity and caused clonal T-cell expansion. The monotherapy dose-escalation portion (N of about 50 patients) of the phase I ivuxolimab trial is reported in the paper. General findings and caveats noted by the study authors: Which antigens the clonally expanded peripheral T cells were specific for was not determined. In the 0.1-3.0 mg/kg groups, partial responders were among the patients with the lowest normalized peripheral clonal expansion, particularly in CD8+ T cells. After ivuxolimab, CD8+ T cells had more expanded clones than CD4+ T cells on average. Low levels of normalized T-cell clonal expansion were also seen in some nonresponding patients. At doses from 0.1 to 3.0 mg/kg, clonal expansion was seen in both CD4+ and CD8+ blood T cells between baseline and week 6.

Concerning this clone itself: Which antigen it targets is not known. One base away there is no much larger clone; base qualities are not given.

CDR1 and CDR2, per the germline V gene, are SGHRS and YFSETQ. The CDR3 measures 16 amino acids from cysteine to phenylalanine. Only CDR3 DNA is held: 48 bases, read in frame from base 1. Trimming costs V 1 base and J 0 bases, and their ends lie 12 bases apart. The trial excluded patients who had a history of autoimmune disease or were on systemic immunosuppression. Peripheral blood for TCR sequencing was collected from all dose cohorts at baseline, on cycle 4 day 1, and on cycle 7 day 1. Samples came from an open-label, multicenter, first-in-human phase I dose-escalation trial of ivuxolimab. The trial enrolled adults with locally advanced or metastatic head and neck squamous cell, hepatocellular, melanoma or renal cell carcinoma. CD4+ and CD8+ T cells were sorted separately from peripheral blood before TCR sequencing. Genomic DNA was extracted from sorted cells for sequencing of the TCRbeta CDR3 region. The immunoSEQ Assay was used for sequencing of TCRbeta CDR3 regions. The table was pulled from immuneACCESS by TCRdb, which kept in-frame rearrangements only. Such tables lose some clones; where checked, under half of the loss comes from unresolved V genes, and the rest has no known cause. The sample data list tens of thousands of clones, and approximately 94% of these were observed just once. The top ten clones comprise around a sixth of the sample.

The chain is assembled from TRBV5-1 and TRBJ2-3; no D segment can be confidently identified. The specimen was CD4+ or CD8+ T cells sorted from blood, collected in a trial of the OX40 agonist ivuxolimab. The receptor was isolated from an adult with an advanced solid tumor such as melanoma, head and neck, liver or kidney cancer. The CDR3 region: CASSLYGRPSTDTQYF. DNA sequence: TGCGCCAGCAGCTTGTATGGACGGCCAAGCACAGATACGCAGTATTTT.